This TCR beta chain originates from a study of beta chain features in type 1 diabetes. At the level of the study: The patient and healthy donor groups were comparable for age, gender and cell yields. Examined across all samples were about 110 million sorted cells. Study findings and constraints: Type 1 diabetes patients showed a moderate but significant shortening of TCRB CDR3s in all four CD4+ subsets. More deletions and fewer insertions at VDJ junctions were found in patients with type 1 diabetes.

V lost 0 bases and J lost 5, with 9 bases in between. The CDR3 consists of 14 residues. The germline V gene has CDR1 SGHDT and CDR2 YYEEEE. The entirety of the isolated RNA underwent reverse transcription, so expressed TCRB transcripts were sequenced. The data were produced by immunoSEQ multiplex PCR, yet TCRdb's version contains in-frame clones alone and is incomplete. The sample lists tens of thousands of clones, roughly 70% seen once, with 0.95% to 1.3% in the top ten. This clone has just one count. Its antigen is unknown. The specimen sequenced was stem cell memory CD4+ T cells from blood. This clonotype originated in a woman in her thirties or forties with type 1 diabetes. This chain connects TRBV5-6 to TRBJ2-1; D may be TRBD2 (5 bases). The CDR3 protein is CASSLEDWDNEQFF. The CDR3 DNA sequence: TGTGCCAGCAGCTTGGAGGACTGGGACAATGAGCAGTTCTTC.